This is a list of T cell receptor beta chains from one sample in a study of beta chain features in type 1 diabetes. The protocol was immunoSEQ multiplex PCR, while the TCRdb copy is restricted to in-frame clones and leaves out a portion. Of around 690,000 clones detected, around 12% appear once; the ten largest clones hold around 0.12%. The sequenced sample was naive CD4+ T cells from blood. Source of these receptors: a man aged 30-40 years with type 1 diabetes. Both conserved end residues are part of each CDR3. The D gene is left open where the match is weak. Clone size, where shown, is once, few, many, or a class for clones that have expanded.

v_call: TRBV19; d_call: TRBD1; j_call: TRBJ1-2; clone_size: -; cdr3_aa: CASSIPTGGAGYTF; cdr3_nt: TGTGCCAGTAGTATCCCCACAGGGGGAGCGGGCTACACCTTC
v_call: TRBV6-6; d_call: -; j_call: TRBJ2-7; clone_size: -; cdr3_aa: CATGPPSSYEQYF; cdr3_nt: TGTGCCACGGGGCCGCCGAGCTCCTACGAGCAGTACTTC
v_call: TRBV2; d_call: -; j_call: TRBJ1-1; clone_size: -; cdr3_aa: CASSRSGTENTEAFF; cdr3_nt: TGTGCCAGCTCCCGATCTGGGACGGAGAACACTGAAGCTTTCTTT
v_call: TRBV2; d_call: -; j_call: TRBJ1-1; clone_size: few; cdr3_aa: CASNPVEILNTEAFF; cdr3_nt: TGTGCCAGCAACCCAGTGGAGATTCTGAACACTGAAGCTTTCTTT
v_call: TRBV25-1; d_call: TRBD1; j_call: TRBJ2-5; clone_size: -; cdr3_aa: CASSPGTGVQGRETQYF; cdr3_nt: TGTGCCAGCAGCCCCGGGACAGGGGTCCAGGGGCGCGAGACCCAGTACTTC
v_call: TRBV4-3; d_call: -; j_call: TRBJ1-5; clone_size: few; cdr3_aa: CASSPAYGGNQPQHF; cdr3_nt: TGCGCCAGCAGCCCTGCTTATGGGGGCAATCAGCCCCAGCATTTT
v_call: TRBV4-3; d_call: -; j_call: TRBJ2-7; clone_size: -; cdr3_aa: CASSQDRGWNYEQYF; cdr3_nt: TGCGCCAGCAGCCAAGATCGGGGTTGGAACTACGAGCAGTACTTC
v_call: TRBV4-3; d_call: TRBD1; j_call: TRBJ2-6; clone_size: few; cdr3_aa: CASSQEVLVGQGVPGANVLTF; cdr3_nt: TGCGCCAGCAGCCAAGAAGTTCTTGTAGGACAGGGGGTCCCTGGGGCCAACGTCCTGACTTTC
v_call: TRBV9; d_call: -; j_call: TRBJ1-6; clone_size: few; cdr3_aa: CASSTAGSAFSPLHF; cdr3_nt: TGTGCCAGCAGCACCGCCGGGTCCGCATTTTCACCCCTCCACTTT
v_call: TRBV10-3; d_call: -; j_call: TRBJ2-5; clone_size: few; cdr3_aa: CAAGGQENSLQETQYF; cdr3_nt: TGTGCCGCCGGCGGTCAGGAGAATTCCCTCCAAGAGACCCAGTACTTC
v_call: TRBV29-1; d_call: -; j_call: TRBJ2-5; clone_size: -; cdr3_aa: CSVAGVAQETQYF; cdr3_nt: TGCAGCGTTGCGGGGGTCGCCCAGGAGACCCAGTACTTC
v_call: TRBV4-2; d_call: -; j_call: TRBJ1-3; clone_size: few; cdr3_aa: CASSQATGNTIYF; cdr3_nt: TGTGCCAGCAGCCAAGCGACAGGAAACACCATATATTTT
v_call: TRBV18; d_call: TRBD1; j_call: TRBJ2-3; clone_size: -; cdr3_aa: CASSPQGQGGDTQYF; cdr3_nt: TGTGCCAGCTCACCACAGGGACAGGGTGGAGATACGCAGTATTTT
v_call: TRBV7-2; d_call: -; j_call: TRBJ2-5; clone_size: -; cdr3_aa: CASSLGAGGGETQYF; cdr3_nt: TGTGCCAGCAGCTTAGGAGCAGGGGGAGGGGAGACCCAGTACTTC
v_call: TRBV30; d_call: TRBD1; j_call: TRBJ2-1; clone_size: -; cdr3_aa: CACATGTGVYNEQFF; cdr3_nt: TGTGCCTGCGCAACTGGGACAGGGGTTTACAATGAGCAGTTCTTC